This T cell receptor (beta chain) was recorded in a study of identical twins. This clonotype was counted only a few times. Each CDR3 protein is one row after TCRdb ran MiXCR on the 5' RACE reads. The repertoire has fewer than 900,000 distinct CDR3 sequences, roughly 20% of them found once; the top ten carry under 15%. Germline trimming cut 3 bases from V and 5 bases from J; bases unmatched to any gene: 6. The CDR3 is made up of 16 amino acids. No donor was unhealthy or non-Caucasian. These data are also associated with another study on T cells expressing NK-cell markers.

The clonotype comes from a woman younger than 35 in good health. The rearrangement joins TRBV12-3 or TRBV12-4 to TRBJ2-1; 11 positions agree with TRBD2. Material: PBMCs. CDR3 nucleotides: TGTGCCAGCAGTTTCCGACTAGCGGGGTTCCACAATGAGCAGTTCTTC. Its translation: CASSFRLAGFHNEQFF.